Here is one T cell receptor beta chain with its context. As yet, its antigen is unknown. The CDR3 is 15 residues long. Deletions cut 5 bases from V and 4 bases from J, with 17 bases between. Germline V gene lookup returns CDR1 SGHVS and CDR2 FNYEAQ. This record belongs to a study of blood T cells in healthy people across ages. A second PCR of about 7 to 11 cycles used a sample-barcoded 5' primer and a J-beta primer mix. Via MiXCR, TCRdb re-called the 5' RACE reads, giving one row per CDR3 protein. The sample shows fewer than 2,000,000 distinct CDR3 sequences, approximately 40% of them seen only once. Broader study findings: Naive T cell percentage strongly correlated with TCR beta diversity.

Specimen: blood. The genes are TRBV7-6 and TRBJ1-1; D gene unclear. The source is a human donor in good health. The CDR3 sequence: CASSPSGGWGTEAFF. CDR3 in DNA: TGTGCCAGCAGCCCATCGGGAGGGTGGGGCACTGAAGCTTTCTTT.